Listed here are 2 T cell receptor beta chains from one sample, sequenced in a study of T cell responses to AZD1222 COVID-19 vaccine. Assay: immunoSEQ multiplex PCR; the TCRdb copy retains only in-frame clones and omits some. The table lists more than 150,000 clones, approximately 90% of them singletons. Sequencing used peripheral blood, obtained 28 days after the second AZD1222 dose. The receptors shown here come from an adult who received the AZD1222 COVID-19 vaccine.

The rearrangement joins TRBV10-2 to TRBJ1-1; 8 nucleotides align to TRBD1. Per germline, CDR1 WSHSY and CDR2 SAAADI. The CDR3 runs to 13 residues. Germline trimming cut 6 bases from V and 1 base from J; bases unmatched to any gene: 1. The CDR3 nucleotides are TGCGCCAGCAGACAGGGGGGGAACACTGAAGCTTTCTTT. Encoded protein: CASRQGGNTEAFF.

The chain uses TRBV6-5 and TRBJ1-6; D is ambiguous. The germline V and J ends were trimmed by 2 bases and 10 bases, with 15 bases remaining between them. CDR1 MNHEY and CDR2 SVGAGI come from the germline V gene. CDR3 size: 15 residues. CDR3 DNA sequence: TGTGCCAGCAGTTACCCACGCGACAAGGGATCACCCCTCCACTTT. This sequence encodes CASSYPRDKGSPLHF.